One T cell receptor (beta chain) is described in this entry. The antigen is not known. This same CDR3 is encoded by further DNA sequences in the sample. The data stem from a study of shared clonotypes between healthy human individuals. Whole-study results and caveats: In contrast to clonotypes shared by all four donors, non-shared clonotypes had lower generation probabilities. Around 4.7% of naive CD4 clonotypes were shared across several donors.

The repertoire was sequenced with immunoSEQ multiplex PCR; TCRdb's copy has only in-frame clones and lacks some. The data show a few million clones, with around 90% seen just once and 0.11% to 0.15% held by the top ten. The source of this sequence is a man in his late teens or twenties in good health. What was sequenced was naive CD4+ T cells sorted from blood. Described subset: CD45RA+ positively selected.

CDR3 DNA sequence: TGTGCCAGCAGTTACTCTGCGGGTAATAATTCACCCCTCCACTTT. Protein product: CASSYSAGNNSPLHF. The rearrangement joins TRBV6-5 to TRBJ1-6; D not resolved. The CDR3 runs to 15 residues. V was shortened by 0 bases and J by 5 bases, with 8 bases between the two germline ends. CDR1 is MNHEY, CDR2 SVGAGI, per germline.